Described below is a single TCR beta chain sequence and its context. The antigen is unknown. CDR1 and CDR2 (germline): LGHNA, YSLEER. The CDR3 is 16 residues long. Trimming shortened V by 4 bases and J by 8 bases, and 22 bases separated the two germline ends. The PCR employed 60 Vbeta primers together with 13 Jbeta primers. Sequenced by immunoSEQ multiplex PCR; TCRdb stores in-frame clones only, minus some. The sample records some 140,000 clones, roughly 73% being singletons. This sample was taken from a study of cytomegalovirus exposure and HLA in healthy donors. Broader study findings: Among TCR sequences, most were rare, though some public TCRs appeared in many donors. Versus the approximately 670-donor mean, an Asian-associated ancestry cluster reportedly showed fewer N-insertions in a later analysis.

The chain recombines TRBV4-3 with TRBJ2-3; perhaps TRBD1 as D (5 bases). The receptor's source is a woman between 40 and 50 years old in good health and CMV-seronegative. Specimen: PBMCs. CDR3 sequence (DNA): TGCGCCAGCAGCCCTAAGGGGCCCGGTTTCGCTGCTACGCAGTATTTT. Translation gives CASSPKGPGFAATQYF.